This T cell receptor (beta chain) was recorded in a study of Ad26.COV2.S vaccination and SARS-CoV-2 variants (dated by TCRdb to the early 2020s). With respect to the entire study: Donors in the vaccine arm were drawn from COV1001, a phase I-IIa trial of Ad26.COV2.S in healthy adults that was multicentre, randomized, double-blind and placebo-controlled. Ad26.COV2.S was administered intramuscularly at 5 x 10^10 or 1 x 10^11 viral particles, either as a single shot or as two shots given 56 days apart. TCRbeta repertoire sequencing served as the tool for gauging how specific and how broad the SARS-CoV-2-reactive T cell receptors were following Ad26.COV2.S vaccination. The TCR-sequenced set comprised approximately 32 samples: approximately 19 Ad26.COV2.S vaccine recipients, 5 placebo recipients and 8 SARS-CoV-2 convalescent individuals. Trial participants were randomized into five groups of five: low-dose or high-dose Ad26.COV2.S given once or twice, or placebo on both occasions. Investigators remained blinded to trial group allocation during experiments and outcome assessment.

Broad study findings and their caveats: Vaccine and placebo recipients had similar non-spike TCR breadth, a finding consistent with the vaccine containing only spike. Spike-specific TCR breadth was higher in Ad26.COV2.S recipients than in placebo recipients (P = 0.0014). After vaccination, spike-specific CD8+ and CD4+ T cell responses were reported to show substantial breadth. The study was not powered to compare responses between vaccine doses or regimens. The authors noted that total T cell responses may have been underestimated by the TCR breadth and depth analyses.

CDR1 MNHEY and CDR2 SVGAGI were looked up in the germline V gene. Cut back by 4 bases and 6 bases, the V and J ends lie 9 bases apart. The cysteine opens and the phenylalanine closes a CDR3 of 12 amino acids. CDR3 DNA only is kept here, 36 bases in frame from base 1. The immunoSEQ Assay was the method used to sequence TCRbeta CDR3 regions. After extraction, genomic DNA underwent amplification by bias-controlled multiplex PCR, followed by high-throughput sequencing. The paper's data handling went like this. To quantify the absolute abundance of every unique TCRbeta CDR3 region, sequences were collapsed and filtered. T cell fraction was estimated by normalization of TCRbeta template counts to usable DNA, with usable DNA being measured through amplification of reference genes present in all nucleated cells. Repertoire TCRs were annotated as SARS-CoV-2-specific when V gene, CDR3 amino acid sequence and J gene were exactly matched to a known reactive TCR set. MIRA supplied the reference SARS-CoV-2 TCR set, which was filtered for enrichment in COVID-19-positive ImmuneCODE repertoires so that public or cross-reactive TCRs were removed. Using the MIRA antigens, annotated TCRs were further analysed by specific ORF or by position within an ORF. Breadth was defined as annotated unique rearrangements over total unique productive rearrangements; depth was the summed frequency of those rearrangements. Group comparisons of TCR breadth used two-sided Wilcoxon rank-sum tests. TCRdb re-hosts the immuneACCESS table, in-frame sequences only. Its copies lack some clones; in the studies checked, an unresolved V gene accounts for under half of them, and the cause for the rest is not known. V, J and clone size are taken as reported in that table, and D and trimming were inferred from the DNA itself. This sample lists hundreds of thousands of clones; 80% to 90% were detected once. In total, the top ten clones hold about 1.5% of the sample.

In regard to this clone: No cognate antigen has been identified for it. No much larger clone is present one base from it, and per-base qualities are unavailable.

The treatment or condition label on this specimen signifies: 19 received Ad26.COV2.S at low or high dose, single or two shots; about 5 received placebo; per-sample allocation not given. For vaccine and placebo recipients, repertoires were sequenced using samples collected on day 63 after the first injection. Cohort 1b enrolled 25 adults aged 18-55 years at a single site in Boston, USA, between 29 July and 7 August 2020. Ad26.COV2.S was a replication-incompetent adenovirus type 26 vector expressing a prefusion-stabilized SARS-CoV-2 spike protein from the original Wuhan strain. This sequence uses TRBV6-5 and TRBJ1-2, with the D segment identity uncertain. This receptor was identified in a person between 18 and 60 years old who received the Ad26.COV2.S COVID-19 vaccine or a placebo. The material sequenced was peripheral blood, taken in a trial of Ad26.COV2.S vaccine versus placebo. CDR3 region: CASSFRSDGYTF. Here is the DNA: TGTGCCAGCAGTTTCCGGTCTGATGGCTACACCTTC.